This passage covers 20 T cell receptor beta chains from one sample sequenced in a study of identical twins. Each CDR3 protein gets one entry after TCRdb re-called the 5' RACE reads with MiXCR. The data hold about 920,000 distinct CDR3 sequences, with approximately 13% observed a single time. These data were also reused for a study on yellow fever vaccine responses in identical twins.

Sequencing input: PBMCs. These receptors originate from a woman aged 18-29 years in good health.

In its sample, this clonotype was seen once. The chain links TRBV29-1 to TRBJ2-7; 12 bases line up with TRBD1. The CDR3 contains 14 residues. With V trimmed by 5 bases and J by 5 bases, 7 bases remained unmatched. The germline gives CDR1 SQVTM, CDR2 ANQGSEA. CDR3 protein: CSVQPGQGANEQYF. DNA for the CDR3: TGCAGCGTTCAACCGGGACAGGGGGCGAACGAGCAGTACTTC.

The gene calls are TRBV5-6 and TRBJ2-5; tentatively, D is TRBD1 (5 bases). Germline values: CDR1 SGHDT, CDR2 YYEEEE. The CDR3 runs 14 residues. V was trimmed by 3 bases and J by 5 bases, leaving 14 bases between them. The CDR3 nucleotides are TGTGCCAGCAGCTCGGACACCATTGGGGAGACCCAGTACTTC. Translation gives CASSSDTIGETQYF.

The table lists this clonotype with a few counts. CDR3 in DNA: TGTGCCAGCAGCGTTGACGGCGGTTCAGATACGCAGTATTTT. It encodes CASSVDGGSDTQYF. The chain uses TRBV9 and TRBJ2-3, with unresolved D. This CDR3 is 14 amino acids long. Germline V CDR1 and CDR2: SGDLS, YYNGEE. The V end lost 2 bases, the J end lost 4 bases, and 11 bases lay between the germline ends.

This clonotype was observed a handful of times. The chain uses TRBV15 and TRBJ2-7; D perhaps matches TRBD2 (6 bases). The CDR3 sequence is 15 residues long. V gave up 4 bases and J gave up 2 bases, with 15 bases separating them. The germline V gene encodes CDR1 LNHNV and CDR2 YYDKDF (reference sequence). The CDR3 loop reads CATSIKRGTAYEQYV. The DNA for the CDR3 is TGTGCCACCAGCATTAAACGGGGGACCGCCTACGAGCAGTACGTC.

This clonotype occurred a few times. The chain employs TRBV5-1 and TRBJ1-6; weak D call: TRBD1 (6 bases). Germline CDR1 is SGHRS and CDR2 is YFSETQ. The germline V and J ends were trimmed by 3 bases and 7 bases, with 14 bases remaining between them. The CDR3 has 15 amino acids. The DNA for the CDR3 is TGCGCCAGCAGCTCGAGGGGACAAGACAATTCACCCCTCCACTTT. Its protein is CASSSRGQDNSPLHF.

This clonotype was observed a few times. This chain links TRBV12-5 with TRBJ1-5; D gene unclear. CDR3 length equals 11 residues. Germline assignment: CDR1 LGHNT and CDR2 FRNRAP. Trimming left V 1 base short and J 9 bases short, with 4 bases between. CDR3 in amino acids: CASGLGLPQHF. As DNA, the CDR3 is TGTGCTAGTGGTTTGGGCTTGCCCCAGCATTTT.

In DNA, the CDR3 is TGTGCCAGCAGTTCATCCCGGACAGGGGGTCAGTACTTC. This sequence encodes CASSSSRTGGQYF. The chain combines TRBV28 with TRBJ2-4, with TRBD1 matching over 10 bases. CDR1 is MDHEN, CDR2 SYDVKM, per germline. V trimming: 4 bases; J trimming: 12 bases; junction bases outside the gene matches: 6. This CDR3 has 13 amino acids. The full variable domain, rest sourced from reference TRBV28 and TRBJ2-4, is DVKVTQSSRYLVKRTGEKVFLECVQDMDHENMFWYRQDPGLGLRLIYFSYDVKMKEKGDIPEGYSVSREKKERFSLILESASTNQTSMYLCASSSSRTGGQYFGAGTRLSVL.

In its sample, this clonotype was seen a few times. The chain carries TRBV11-1 and TRBJ2-5; 7 bases map to TRBD1. Per the germline V gene, CDR1 is SGHAT and CDR2 is FQDESV (reference sequence). The CDR3 spans 18 residues. The ends lost 8 bases at V and 3 bases at J; junction bases unmatched: 21. This chain's CDR3 is CASRTGGTHHHAEETQYF. CDR3 sequence (DNA): TGTGCCAGCCGGACAGGTGGGACCCATCACCACGCGGAAGAGACCCAGTACTTC.

There are a few counts of this clonotype. The chain uses TRBV9 and TRBJ1-2; a weak D match, TRBD1 (6 bases). The CDR3 spans 16 residues. Trimming removed 2 bases at V and 8 bases at J, with 22 bases between. Looked up from germline, CDR1 is SGDLS and CDR2 is YYNGEE. DNA for the CDR3: TGTGCCAGCAGCGTGGCCGGCAAAGGGGGGGTTCGCGGCTACACCTTC. Translation gives CASSVAGKGGVRGYTF.

V gene TRBV5-5 combines with J gene TRBJ2-7, with 8 positions matching TRBD2. From germline, CDR1 is SGHKS and CDR2 YYEKEE (reference sequence). Germline trimming cut 0 bases from V and 0 bases from J; bases unmatched to any gene: 8. The CDR3 spans 17 residues. The CDR3 protein is CASSLEVTSVSSYEQYF. The CDR3 nucleotides are TGTGCCAGCAGCTTGGAAGTGACTAGCGTGAGCTCCTACGAGCAGTACTTC.

This clonotype was observed a few times. The chain joins TRBV19 to TRBJ2-7, with TRBD1 matching 8 bases. The V and J ends lost 3 bases and 3 bases, in that order; junction bases with no gene match: 4. The CDR3 is made up of 14 amino acids. Germline values: CDR1 LNHDA, CDR2 SQIVND (reference sequence). CDR3 in DNA: TGTGCCAGTAGTATGGGGACAGGAAACTACGAGCAGTACTTC. This codes for CASSMGTGNYEQYF.

This chain links TRBV7-9 with TRBJ1-1, with D unresolved. Trimming took 2 bases from V and 1 from J, leaving 8 bases between them. The CDR3 length is 14 residues. CDR1 and CDR2 from the germline V gene are SEHNR and FQNEAQ (reference sequence). For the CDR3, the DNA is TGTGCCAGCAGCTTAAAAAAGACGAACACTGAAGCTTTCTTT. It translates to CASSLKKTNTEAFF.

Many counts were recorded for this clonotype. The rearrangement links TRBV7-9 to TRBJ2-7; D gene unclear. In germline, CDR1 is SEHNR, CDR2 FQNEAQ (reference sequence). The V and J ends lost 5 bases and 5 bases respectively, with 7 bases between them. CDR3 size: 11 residues. CDR3 sequence (DNA): TGTGCCAGCAGCCCGGGTAACGAGCAGTACTTC. This translates into CASSPGNEQYF.

This clonotype has ten or more counts. The chain recombines TRBV28 with TRBJ1-2; TRBD1 is a possible D gene (6 bases). CDR3 length equals 14 residues. Trimming stripped 2 bases from V and 8 bases from J, with 15 bases between. Germline CDR1 is MDHEN and CDR2 is SYDVKM. CDR3 sequence reads: CASSLVPAGAGYTF. Here the CDR3 DNA reads TGTGCCAGCAGTTTAGTGCCGGCAGGGGCCGGCTACACCTTC.

The sample holds a few counts of this clonotype. The V gene is TRBV5-1, the J gene TRBJ2-5; D perhaps matches TRBD1 (7 bases). Trimming took 4 bases from V and 5 from J, leaving 18 bases between them. From germline, CDR1 is SGHRS and CDR2 YFSETQ. The CDR3 length is 15 residues. This CDR3 reads CASSPQGGIQETQYF. CDR3 in DNA: TGCGCCAGCAGCCCCCAGGGGGGTATTCAGGAGACCCAGTACTTC.

This clonotype was counted many times. The chain joins TRBV11-2 to TRBJ2-3; TRBD2 aligns across 12 bases. The ends lost 7 bases at V and 5 bases at J; junction bases unmatched: 13. The germline V gene encodes CDR1 SGHAT and CDR2 FQNNGV. The CDR3 has 17 amino acids. For the CDR3, the DNA is TGTGCCAGCACCTCCTGGGCTAGCGGGGGGGCGAGAGATACGCAGTATTTT. It encodes CASTSWASGGARDTQYF. Full variable domain (rest looked up from reference TRBV11-2 and TRBJ2-3): EAGVAQSPRYKIIEKRQSVAFWCNPISGHATLYWYQQILGQGPKLLIQFQNNGVVDDSQLPKDRFSAERLKGVDSTLKIQPAKLEDSAVYLCASTSWASGGARDTQYFGPGTRLTVL.

This clonotype was seen many times. This chain uses TRBV20-1 with TRBJ1-2; TRBD1 aligns across 7 bases. Germline V gene data show CDR1 as DFQATT and CDR2 as SNEGSKA (reference sequence). V trimming: 4 bases; J trimming: 8 bases; junction bases outside the gene matches: 4. The CDR3 consists of 11 residues. In DNA form, the CDR3 reads TGCAGTGCTAACAGGGGTGAGGGCTACACCTTC. Residues: CSANRGEGYTF.

The chain couples TRBV12-3 or TRBV12-4 to TRBJ2-7; D is possibly TRBD2 (5 bases). This CDR3 spans 14 amino acids. V lost 5 bases to trimming and J lost 2 bases, with 13 bases between them. As DNA, the CDR3 is TGTGCCAGCAGTACCGGGAAAAGCCCCTACGAGCAGTACTTC. It translates to CASSTGKSPYEQYF.

This clonotype has a handful of counts. This chain joins TRBV21-1 and TRBJ1-5; the D segment call TRBD1 is taken from the table without a DNA check. TRBV21-1 is deemed a pseudogene. CDR3 length: 18 amino acids. For the CDR3, the DNA is TGTGCCAGCAGCAAAGCGGCTTCGGGGACAGGGGTTAAACAGCCCCAGCATTTT. It encodes CASSKAASGTGVKQPQHF.

This chain links TRBV10-2 with TRBJ2-4, with D perhaps TRBD2 (5 bases). This CDR3 contains 16 residues. In germline, CDR1 is WSHSY, CDR2 SAAADI. V was pared by 0 bases and J by 9 bases, with 18 bases between. CDR3 sequence reads: CASSESSGYLPSIQYF. The CDR3 DNA reads as TGCGCCAGCAGTGAGTCGAGCGGCTATCTCCCAAGCATTCAGTACTTC.